These 24 T cell receptor beta chains were all obtained from the same sample, sequenced in a study of blood T cell repertoires in COVID-19. Libraries were prepared by immunoSEQ multiplex PCR; TCRdb keeps only in-frame clonotypes and omits some of them. The table records under 500,000 clones, about 89% of them present only once. The specimen was peripheral blood. These receptors all come from a woman younger than 45 with acute or convalescent COVID-19.

This clone has just a few counts. The genes are TRBV7-3 and TRBJ1-3; tentative D call: TRBD1 (6 bases). This CDR3 spans 20 amino acids. Germline V CDR1 and CDR2: SGHTA, FQGTGA. V lost 3 bases to trimming and J lost 1 base, with 25 bases between them. The CDR3 loop reads CASSFPAQGLSTTSGNTIYF. CDR3 DNA: TGTGCCAGCAGCTTCCCCGCGCAGGGGCTGTCTACCACGTCTGGAAACACCATATATTTT.

V usage is TRBV3-1 (or the pseudogene TRBV3-2) and J usage is TRBJ2-5; 7 bases align to TRBD1. After removal of 1 base from V and 5 bases from J, the junction contained 7 bases not matched to a gene. This CDR3 is built from 15 residues. Germline CDR1 is LGHDT and CDR2 is YNNKEL (reference sequence). This CDR3 reads CASSQVRQGRETQYF. CDR3 coding DNA: TGTGCCAGCAGCCAAGTCCGACAGGGCCGGGAGACCCAGTACTTC.

This clone has only one observation. The gene calls are TRBV2 and TRBJ2-7, with 8 bases that match TRBD1. From germline, CDR1 is SNHLY and CDR2 FYNNEI. J was trimmed by 6 bases and V by 8 bases; bases with no gene match: 6. The CDR3 loop spans 12 amino acids. The CDR3 DNA reads TGTGCCAGCCGGGCAGGGGGCCTCGAGCAGTACTTC. This gives the protein CASRAGGLEQYF.

This chain joins TRBV3-1 (or the pseudogene TRBV3-2) and TRBJ2-2; D is perhaps TRBD2 (5 bases). This CDR3 has 15 residues. Germline V gives CDR1 LGHDT, CDR2 YNNKEL (reference sequence). Trimming removed 1 base at V and 3 bases at J, with 9 bases between. The CDR3 region has the DNA TGTGCCAGCAGCCAAGCGGGGAGATACACCGGGGAGCTGTTTTTT. Translation: CASSQAGRYTGELFF.

The chain is built from TRBV3-1 (or the pseudogene TRBV3-2) and TRBJ2-5, with 7 bases matching TRBD2. The V gene's germline CDR1 is LGHDT and CDR2 YNNKEL (reference sequence). After removal of 3 bases from V and 1 base from J, the junction contained 2 bases not matched to a gene. The CDR3 length is 14 residues. As DNA, the CDR3 is TGTGCCAGCAGCCACGGGGGGACCCAAGAGACCCAGTACTTC. Protein product: CASSHGGTQETQYF.

The chain carries TRBV7-6 and TRBJ1-6; weak D call: TRBD1 (6 bases). This CDR3 has 16 amino acids. Germline V gene sequence: CDR1 SGHVS, CDR2 FNYEAQ. V shed 7 bases and J shed 3 bases, with 16 bases lying between them. CDR3 DNA sequence: TGTGCCAGCAAACCCGACAGGCCCCTCTATAATTCACCCCTCCACTTT. It codes for CASKPDRPLYNSPLHF.

The chain couples TRBV3-1 (or the pseudogene TRBV3-2) to TRBJ2-1; a possible D gene is TRBD2 (6 bases). Germline values: CDR1 LGHDT, CDR2 YNNKEL (reference sequence). This CDR3 has 15 amino acids. Trimming pared 0 bases from V and 8 bases from J, leaving 14 bases between. The CDR3 spells CASSQDNGWRDEQFF. The CDR3 coding sequence is TGTGCCAGCAGCCAAGATAATGGCTGGAGGGATGAGCAGTTCTTC.

In regard to this clone: Other DNA sequences from this sample encode an identical CDR3 as well. This rearrangement joins TRBV27 to TRBJ1-4, with D maybe TRBD1 (6 bases). The CDR3 is 14 residues long. The V gene lost 0 bases and the J gene lost 7 bases, with 9 bases spanning the gap. CDR1 and CDR2 from the germline V gene are MNHEY and SMNVEV (reference sequence). The CDR3 reads CASSLSRGSEKLFF. CDR3 sequence (DNA): TGTGCCAGCAGTTTATCCAGGGGAAGTGAAAAACTGTTTTTT.

This clone has just a few counts. The rearrangement links TRBV12-3 or TRBV12-4 to TRBJ1-5; 7 bases line up with TRBD1. The CDR3 contains 13 residues. V was clipped by 5 bases and J by 7 bases; unmatched bases: 5. DNA for the CDR3: TGTGCCAGCAGTCTGCAGGGGGTCCAGCCCCAGCATTTT. Its translation: CASSLQGVQPQHF.

V usage is TRBV6-5 and J usage is TRBJ2-3; D uncertain. From germline, CDR1 is MNHEY and CDR2 SVGAGI. Trimming took 6 bases from V and 2 from J, leaving 12 bases between them. The CDR3 contains 14 residues. The CDR3 sequence: CASRISWATDTQYF. CDR3 DNA: TGTGCCAGCAGGATTAGTTGGGCCACAGATACGCAGTATTTT.

The V and J genes are TRBV21-1 and TRBJ1-5; the tabulated D call, TRBD1, remains unverified against the DNA. TRBV21-1 is shown as a pseudogene. The CDR3 totals 15 residues. This CDR3 reads CASSKVKQVRQPQHF. The CDR3 nucleotides read TGTGCCAGCAGCAAAGTTAAACAGGTCAGACAGCCCCAGCATTTT.

The V and J genes are TRBV15 and TRBJ1-1; a weak D match, TRBD1 (5 bases). V lost 1 base to trimming and J lost 8 bases, with 11 bases between them. Germline CDR1 reads LNHNV; CDR2 reads YYDKDF (reference sequence). The CDR3 has 13 residues. CDR3 sequence (DNA): TGTGCCACCAGCAGAGTGGAGGGGACCGAAGCTTTCTTT. Translating it yields CATSRVEGTEAFF.

This clone has more than one count but fewer than ten. The V gene is TRBV25-1, the J gene TRBJ1-2; perhaps TRBD1 as D (5 bases). V lost 7 bases and J 3 bases, leaving 12 bases between the germline ends. The germline V gene encodes CDR1 MGHDK and CDR2 SYGVNS. The CDR3 sequence is 13 residues long. CDR3: CASTPGGDYGYTF. The CDR3 DNA reads as TGTGCCAGCACCCCTGGAGGGGACTATGGCTACACCTTC.

The genes are TRBV6-6 and TRBJ2-3; D unresolved. The CDR3 has 11 residues. CDR1 and CDR2 (germline): MNHNY, SVGAGI (reference sequence). V was shortened by 6 bases and J by 5 bases, with 6 bases between the two germline ends. CDR3 coding DNA: TGTGCCAGCAGCCCAGGAGATACGCAGTATTTT. It translates to CASSPGDTQYF.

V gene TRBV5-1 combines with J gene TRBJ2-1, with D possibly matching TRBD2 (6 bases). Germline loops: CDR1 SGHRS, CDR2 YFSETQ. The CDR3 sequence is 13 residues long. Trimming cost V 6 bases and J 5 bases, with 12 bases left between them. The CDR3 here is CASIRSGDNEQFF. In DNA, the CDR3 is TGCGCCAGCATAAGGTCGGGGGACAATGAGCAGTTCTTC.

The J gene is TRBJ2-7, the V gene TRBV6-5; no reliable D call. This CDR3 spans 14 amino acids. V lost 0 bases and J lost 6, with 12 bases in between. The germline CDR1 and CDR2 sequences are MNHEY and SVGAGI. In DNA form, the CDR3 reads TGTGCCAGCAGTTACTCGTGGCCTAGTGGCGAGCAGTACTTC. Its protein is CASSYSWPSGEQYF.

The chain joins TRBV11-2 to TRBJ1-5; 8 bases map to TRBD1. This CDR3 region has 17 residues. Germline V gene data show CDR1 as SGHAT and CDR2 as FQNNGV. The V and J ends lost 11 bases and 1 base, in that order; junction bases with no gene match: 16. The CDR3 here is CAEMRTGSSGSNQPQHF. The CDR3 DNA is TGTGCCGAAATGAGGACAGGGTCAAGTGGGAGCAATCAGCCCCAGCATTTT.

This chain joins TRBV7-7 and TRBJ2-3; 9 bases fit TRBD1. CDR3 size: 15 residues. The ends lost 4 bases at V and 2 bases at J; junction bases unmatched: 4. Per germline, CDR1 SSHAT and CDR2 FNYEAQ (reference sequence). The CDR3 loop is CASSSGQGNTDTQYF. DNA for the CDR3: TGTGCCAGCAGCTCTGGACAGGGGAACACAGATACGCAGTATTTT.

CDR3: CASSLETAYNSPLHF. Written as DNA, the CDR3 is TGCGCCAGCAGCTTGGAGACAGCCTATAATTCACCCCTCCACTTT. The chain employs TRBV5-1 and TRBJ1-6; maybe TRBD1 (5 bases). The germline CDR1 and CDR2 sequences are SGHRS and YFSETQ. V was pared by 0 bases and J by 2 bases, with 6 bases between. The CDR3 has 15 amino acids.

The V call is TRBV6-6, the J call TRBJ2-7; TRBD1 matches at 8 bases. This CDR3 has 17 residues. V dropped 6 bases and J dropped 2; count of bases not matched to a gene: 15. Germline values: CDR1 MNHNY, CDR2 SVGAGI (reference sequence). In DNA form, the CDR3 reads TGTGCCAGCAGGCGAGGATCCGGGACAGGCGAAACCTACGAGCAGTACTTC. It specifies CASRRGSGTGETYEQYF.

The V and J genes are TRBV5-1 and TRBJ1-6; 7 bases agree with TRBD1. CDR1 is SGHRS and CDR2 is YFSETQ in the germline V gene. This CDR3 spans 16 amino acids. The V and J ends lost 3 bases and 7 bases, in that order; junction bases with no gene match: 10. The CDR3 loop is CASSSGRPGGNSPLHF. CDR3 coding DNA: TGCGCCAGCAGCTCGGGGCGGCCAGGGGGAAATTCACCCCTCCACTTT.

The chain carries TRBV15 and TRBJ1-1; no firm D call. Trimming cost V 0 bases and J 6 bases, with 14 bases left between them. This CDR3 comprises 15 residues. Per germline, CDR1 LNHNV and CDR2 YYDKDF (reference sequence). The CDR3 region is CATSREADRRAEAFF. The DNA of the CDR3 is TGTGCCACCAGCAGAGAGGCCGACCGGAGGGCTGAAGCTTTCTTT.

V and J are TRBV30 and TRBJ2-1; TRBD2 matches 13 bases. The CDR3 extends over 17 amino acids. Germline CDR1 reads GTSNPN; CDR2 reads SVGIG (reference sequence). After removal of 6 bases from V and 4 bases from J, the junction contained 12 bases not matched to a gene. The CDR3 here is CACSPGLAGARYNEQFF. CDR3 bases: TGTGCCTGTTCACCCGGACTAGCGGGGGCCAGATACAATGAGCAGTTCTTC.

This rearrangement joins TRBV6-5 to TRBJ2-5; 8 bases agree with TRBD1. The CDR3 runs to 15 residues. V trimming: 2 bases; J trimming: 5 bases; junction bases outside the gene matches: 7. CDR1 and CDR2 (germline): MNHEY, SVGAGI. CDR3 bases: TGTGCCAGCAGTTACGGACAGGGAATATCGGAGACCCAGTACTTC. Its protein is CASSYGQGISETQYF.